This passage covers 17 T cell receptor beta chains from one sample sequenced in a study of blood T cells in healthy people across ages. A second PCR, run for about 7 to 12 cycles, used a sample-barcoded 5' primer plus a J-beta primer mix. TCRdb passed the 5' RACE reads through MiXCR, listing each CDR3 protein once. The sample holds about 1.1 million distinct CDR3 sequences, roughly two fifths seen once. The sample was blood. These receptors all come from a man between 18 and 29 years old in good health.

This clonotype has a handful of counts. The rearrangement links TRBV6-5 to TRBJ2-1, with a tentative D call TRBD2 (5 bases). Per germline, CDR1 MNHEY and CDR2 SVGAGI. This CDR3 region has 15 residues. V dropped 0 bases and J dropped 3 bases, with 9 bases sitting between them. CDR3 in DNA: TGTGCCAGCAGTTACTCGCTAGGACTCTACAATGAGCAGTTCTTC. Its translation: CASSYSLGLYNEQFF.

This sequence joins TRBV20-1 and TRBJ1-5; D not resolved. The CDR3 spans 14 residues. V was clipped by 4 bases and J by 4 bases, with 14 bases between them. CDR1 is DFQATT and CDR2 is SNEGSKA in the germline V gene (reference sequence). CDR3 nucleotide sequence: TGCAGTGCTAATAGAGCAGCAGAAAATCAGCCCCAGCATTTT. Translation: CSANRAAENQPQHF.

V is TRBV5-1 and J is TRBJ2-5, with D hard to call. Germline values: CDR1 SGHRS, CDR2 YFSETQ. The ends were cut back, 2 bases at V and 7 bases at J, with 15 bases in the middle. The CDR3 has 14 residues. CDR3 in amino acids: CASSLGNPGTTQYF. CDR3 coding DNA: TGCGCCAGCAGCTTAGGGAACCCGGGCACGACCCAGTACTTC.

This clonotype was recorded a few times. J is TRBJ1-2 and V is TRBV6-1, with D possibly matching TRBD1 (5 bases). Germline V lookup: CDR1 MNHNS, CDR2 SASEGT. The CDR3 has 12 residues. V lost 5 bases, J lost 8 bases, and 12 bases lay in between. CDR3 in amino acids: CASSSAGRGYTF. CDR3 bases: TGTGCCAGCAGTTCGGCAGGGAGGGGCTACACCTTC.

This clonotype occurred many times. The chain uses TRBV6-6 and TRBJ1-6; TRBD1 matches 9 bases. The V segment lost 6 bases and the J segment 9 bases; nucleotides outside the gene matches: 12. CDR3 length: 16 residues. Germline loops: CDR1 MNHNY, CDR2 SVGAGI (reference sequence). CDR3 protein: CASSKGTGRKGSPLHF. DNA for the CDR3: TGTGCCAGCAGCAAGGGGACAGGGCGTAAGGGTTCACCCCTCCACTTT.

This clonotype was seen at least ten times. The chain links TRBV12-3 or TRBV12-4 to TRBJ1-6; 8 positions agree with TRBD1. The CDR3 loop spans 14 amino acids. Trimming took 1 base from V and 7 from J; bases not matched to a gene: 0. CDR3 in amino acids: CASSLGTGNSPLHF. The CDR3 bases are TGTGCCAGCAGTTTAGGGACAGGGAATTCACCCCTCCACTTT.

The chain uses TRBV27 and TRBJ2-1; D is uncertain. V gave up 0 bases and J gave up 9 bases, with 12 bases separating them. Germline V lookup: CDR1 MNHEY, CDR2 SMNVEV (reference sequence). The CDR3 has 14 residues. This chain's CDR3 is CASSLSNRWSEQFF. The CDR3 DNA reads TGTGCCAGCAGTTTATCGAACCGCTGGAGTGAGCAGTTCTTC.

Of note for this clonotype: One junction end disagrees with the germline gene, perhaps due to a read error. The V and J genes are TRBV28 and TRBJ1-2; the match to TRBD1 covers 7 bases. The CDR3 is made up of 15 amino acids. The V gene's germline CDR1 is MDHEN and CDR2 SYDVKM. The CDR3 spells CAGSYVGETGYGYTF. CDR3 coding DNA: TGTGCCGGCAGTTATGTGGGGGAGACAGGGTATGGCTACACCTTC.

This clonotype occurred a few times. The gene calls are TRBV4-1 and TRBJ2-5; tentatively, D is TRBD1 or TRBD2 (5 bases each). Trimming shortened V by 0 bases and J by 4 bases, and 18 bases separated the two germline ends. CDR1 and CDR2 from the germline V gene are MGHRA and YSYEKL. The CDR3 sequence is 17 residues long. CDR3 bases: TGCGCCAGCAGCCAAGATCCGTCAGGGAGTTTTCCAGAGACCCAGTACTTC. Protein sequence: CASSQDPSGSFPETQYF.

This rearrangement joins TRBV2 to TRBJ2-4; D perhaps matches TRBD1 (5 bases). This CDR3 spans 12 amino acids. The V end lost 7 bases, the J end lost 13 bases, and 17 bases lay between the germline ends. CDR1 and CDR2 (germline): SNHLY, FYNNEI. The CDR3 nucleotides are TGTGCCAGCACCTCCGACAGTCACAAGCAGTACTTC. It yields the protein CASTSDSHKQYF.

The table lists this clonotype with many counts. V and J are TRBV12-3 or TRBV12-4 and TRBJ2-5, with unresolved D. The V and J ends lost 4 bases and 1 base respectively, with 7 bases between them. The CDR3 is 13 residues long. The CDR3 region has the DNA TGTGCCAGCAGTTCGACACGCCAAGAGACCCAGTACTTC. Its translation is CASSSTRQETQYF.

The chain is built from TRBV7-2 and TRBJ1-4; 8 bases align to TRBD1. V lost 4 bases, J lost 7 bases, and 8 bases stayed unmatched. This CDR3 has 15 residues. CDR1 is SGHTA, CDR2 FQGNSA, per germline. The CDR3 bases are TGTGCCAGCAGCTCAGACAGGGGTGTAGGTGAAAAACTGTTTTTT. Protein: CASSSDRGVGEKLFF.

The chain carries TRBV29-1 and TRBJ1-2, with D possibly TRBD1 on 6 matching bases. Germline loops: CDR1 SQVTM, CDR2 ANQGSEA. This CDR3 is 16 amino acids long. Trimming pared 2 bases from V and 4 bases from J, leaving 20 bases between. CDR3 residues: CSVETRKGERVYGYTF. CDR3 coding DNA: TGCAGCGTTGAAACCCGAAAGGGGGAAAGGGTCTATGGCTACACCTTC. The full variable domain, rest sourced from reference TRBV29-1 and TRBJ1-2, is SAVISQKPSRDICQRGTSLTIQCQVDSQVTMMFWYRQQPGQSLTLIATANQGSEATYESGFVIDKFPISRPNLTFSTLTVSNMSPEDSSIYLCSVETRKGERVYGYTFGSGTRLTVV.

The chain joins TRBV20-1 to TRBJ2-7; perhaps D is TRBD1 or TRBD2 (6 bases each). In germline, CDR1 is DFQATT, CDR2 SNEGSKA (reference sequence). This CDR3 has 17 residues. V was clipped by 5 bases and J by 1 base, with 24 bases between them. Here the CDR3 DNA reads TGCAGTGCTCGAGCGCCGGGGGCCGGTTTCAATTCCTACGAGCAGTACTTC. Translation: CSARAPGAGFNSYEQYF.

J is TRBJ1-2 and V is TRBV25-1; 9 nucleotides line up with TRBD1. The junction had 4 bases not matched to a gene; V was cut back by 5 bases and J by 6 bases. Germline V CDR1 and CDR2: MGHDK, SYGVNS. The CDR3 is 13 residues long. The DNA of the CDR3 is TGTGCCAGCAGTACCGGGACAGGGCATGGCTACACCTTC. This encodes CASSTGTGHGYTF.

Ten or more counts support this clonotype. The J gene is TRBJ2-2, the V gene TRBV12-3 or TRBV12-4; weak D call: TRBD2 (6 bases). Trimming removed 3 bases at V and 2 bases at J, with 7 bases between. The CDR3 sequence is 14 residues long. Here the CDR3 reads CASSLGGNTGELFF. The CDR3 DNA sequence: TGTGCCAGCAGTTTGGGGGGTAACACCGGGGAGCTGTTTTTT.

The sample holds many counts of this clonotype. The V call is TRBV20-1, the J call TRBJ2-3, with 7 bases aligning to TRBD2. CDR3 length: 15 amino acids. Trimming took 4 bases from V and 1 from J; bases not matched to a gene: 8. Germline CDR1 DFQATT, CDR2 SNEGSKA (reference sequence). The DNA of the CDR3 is TGCAGTGCTACCCACAGCGGGGTCCGCACAGATACGCAGTATTTT. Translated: CSATHSGVRTDTQYF.